The text below deals with one T cell receptor (beta chain). Data came from immunoSEQ multiplex PCR; TCRdb stores just in-frame clones and leaves some out. This table has about 660,000 clones, roughly 90% appearing once. Trimming removed 3 bases from V and 0 bases from J; junction bases left unmatched: 1. The CDR3 contains 14 residues. Germline assignment: CDR1 SGHDN and CDR2 FVKESK. This specimen belongs to a study of shared T cell receptors in the human thymus. This sample also belongs to another study, concerning human thymus T cells. That source adds: In unrelated individuals, thymic repertoires overlapped highly, according to related research.

The sequence derives from a boy in the first two years of life with a congenital heart defect. Sequencing was carried out using thymocytes. The chain joins TRBV14 to TRBJ2-5; 7 bases match TRBD1. CDR3 sequence (DNA): TGTGCCAGCAGCCAGGACAGGTACCAAGAGACCCAGTACTTC. Encoded protein: CASSQDRYQETQYF.